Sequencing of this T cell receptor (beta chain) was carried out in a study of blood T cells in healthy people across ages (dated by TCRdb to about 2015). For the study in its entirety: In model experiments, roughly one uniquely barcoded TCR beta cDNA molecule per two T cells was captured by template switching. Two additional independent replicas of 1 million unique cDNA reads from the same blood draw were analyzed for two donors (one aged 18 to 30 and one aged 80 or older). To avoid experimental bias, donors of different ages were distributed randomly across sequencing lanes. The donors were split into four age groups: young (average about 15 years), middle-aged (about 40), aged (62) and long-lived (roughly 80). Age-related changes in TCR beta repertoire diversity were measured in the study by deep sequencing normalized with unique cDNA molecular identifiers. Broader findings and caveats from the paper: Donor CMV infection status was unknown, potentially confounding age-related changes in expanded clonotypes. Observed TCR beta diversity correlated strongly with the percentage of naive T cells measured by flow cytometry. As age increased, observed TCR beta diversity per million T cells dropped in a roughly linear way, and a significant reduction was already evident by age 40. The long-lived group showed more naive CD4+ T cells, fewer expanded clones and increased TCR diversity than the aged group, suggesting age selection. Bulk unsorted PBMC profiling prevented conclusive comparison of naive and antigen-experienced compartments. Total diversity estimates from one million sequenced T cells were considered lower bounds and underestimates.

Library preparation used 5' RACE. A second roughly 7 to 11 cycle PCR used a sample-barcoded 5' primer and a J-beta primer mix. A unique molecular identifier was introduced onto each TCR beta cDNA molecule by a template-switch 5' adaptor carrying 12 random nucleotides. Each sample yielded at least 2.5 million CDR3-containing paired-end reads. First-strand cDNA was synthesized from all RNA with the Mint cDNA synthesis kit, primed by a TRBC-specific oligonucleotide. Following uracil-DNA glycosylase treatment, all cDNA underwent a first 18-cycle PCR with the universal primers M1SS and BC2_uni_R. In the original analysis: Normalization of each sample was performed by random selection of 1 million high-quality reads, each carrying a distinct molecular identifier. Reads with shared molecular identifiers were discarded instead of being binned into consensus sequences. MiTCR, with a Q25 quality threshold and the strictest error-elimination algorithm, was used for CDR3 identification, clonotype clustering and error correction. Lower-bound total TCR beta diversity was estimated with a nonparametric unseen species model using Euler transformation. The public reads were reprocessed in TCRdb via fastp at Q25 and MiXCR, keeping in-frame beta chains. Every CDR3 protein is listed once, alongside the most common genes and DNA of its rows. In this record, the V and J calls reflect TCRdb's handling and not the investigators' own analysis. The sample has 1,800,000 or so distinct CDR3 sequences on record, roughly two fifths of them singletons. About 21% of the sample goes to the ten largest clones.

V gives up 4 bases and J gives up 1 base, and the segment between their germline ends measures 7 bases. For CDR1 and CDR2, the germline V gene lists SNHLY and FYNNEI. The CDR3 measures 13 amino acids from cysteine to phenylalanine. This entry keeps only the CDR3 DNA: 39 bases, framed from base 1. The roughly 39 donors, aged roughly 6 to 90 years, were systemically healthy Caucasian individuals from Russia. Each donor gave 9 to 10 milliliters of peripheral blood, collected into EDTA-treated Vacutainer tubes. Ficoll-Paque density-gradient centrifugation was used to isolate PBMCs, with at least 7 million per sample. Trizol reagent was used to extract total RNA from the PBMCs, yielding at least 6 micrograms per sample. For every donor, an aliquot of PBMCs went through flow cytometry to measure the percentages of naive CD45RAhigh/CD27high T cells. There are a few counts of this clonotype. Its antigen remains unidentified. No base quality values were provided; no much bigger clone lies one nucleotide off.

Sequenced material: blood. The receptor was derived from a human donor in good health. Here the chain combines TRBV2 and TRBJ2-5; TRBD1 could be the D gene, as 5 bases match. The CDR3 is CASSVGVQETQYF. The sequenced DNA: TGTGCCAGCAGTGTAGGGGTCCAAGAGACCCAGTACTTC.